These 18 T cell receptor beta chains originate from one sample sequenced in a study of blood T cell repertoires in COVID-19. Produced via immunoSEQ multiplex PCR; TCRdb's table is partial and in-frame only. The sample shows under 200,000 clones, around 90% of them seen only once. Sequencing was done on a sample of peripheral blood. All receptors derive from a man younger than 30 with acute or convalescent COVID-19.

The chain combines TRBV5-1 with TRBJ2-3, with TRBD2 identical over 9 bases. Looked up from germline, CDR1 is SGHRS and CDR2 is YFSETQ. Germline trimming cut 4 bases from V and 6 bases from J; bases unmatched to any gene: 18. CDR3 length: 18 residues. As DNA, the CDR3 is TGCGCCAGCAGCCCACTAGGGGGCCTAGCGGGACCTGTGGATACGCAGTATTTT. This encodes CASSPLGGLAGPVDTQYF. Full variable domain (remainder filled in from reference TRBV5-1 and TRBJ2-3): KAGVTQTPRYLIKTRGQQVTLSCSPISGHRSVSWYQQTPGQGLQFLFEYFSETQRNKGNFPGRFSGRQFSNSRSEMNVSTLELGDSALYLCASSPLGGLAGPVDTQYFGPGTRLTVL.

This chain uses TRBV19 with TRBJ2-7, with TRBD2 identical over 8 bases. This CDR3 has 15 amino acids. Trimming at V came to 1 base and at J to 1 base, leaving 3 bases not matched to a gene. Looked up from germline, CDR1 is LNHDA and CDR2 is SQIVND (reference sequence). CDR3 nucleotide sequence: TGTGCCAGTAGTATAGTAGCGGGACAATCCTACGAGCAGTACTTC. Its translation is CASSIVAGQSYEQYF.

This rearrangement joins TRBV5-1 to TRBJ2-3; 14 positions agree with TRBD2. CDR1 and CDR2 from the germline V gene are SGHRS and YFSETQ. The V gene end was trimmed by 2 bases and the J gene end by 1 base; junction bases not matched to a gene: 15. The length of the CDR3 is 21 residues. The CDR3 nucleotides read TGCGCCAGCAGCTTTCCCCGGGCCGGGACTAGCGGGGGATTCGGCACAGATACGCAGTATTTT. Encoded protein: CASSFPRAGTSGGFGTDTQYF.

The chain joins TRBV6-6 to TRBJ2-7; D unclear. The CDR3 is 14 amino acids. Looked up from germline, CDR1 is MNHNY and CDR2 is SVGAGI (reference sequence). V lost 2 bases, J lost 3 bases, and 11 bases lay in between. The DNA of the CDR3 is TGTGCCAGCAGTTACCGACGGGTGGGCTACGAGCAGTACTTC. It encodes CASSYRRVGYEQYF.

This clone was counted between two and nine times. The genes are TRBV3-1 (or the pseudogene TRBV3-2) and TRBJ1-3; tentative D call: TRBD1 (5 bases). The CDR3 sequence is 14 residues long. Trimming removed 7 bases at V and 0 bases at J, with 10 bases between. CDR1 and CDR2 (germline): LGHDT, YNNKEL (reference sequence). The CDR3 region is CASTTDSSGNTIYF. CDR3 sequence (DNA): TGTGCCAGCACCACAGACAGCTCTGGAAACACCATATATTTT.

This clone appeared a single time. V and J are TRBV10-1 and TRBJ2-1, with 14 nucleotides matching TRBD2. The CDR3 covers 16 residues. CDR1 and CDR2 from the germline V gene are WNHNN and SYGVQD (reference sequence). The J segment lost 5 bases and the V segment lost 0 bases, leaving 0 bases of the junction unmatched. CDR3: CASSESTSGRDNEQFF. The CDR3 DNA reads TGCGCCAGCAGTGAGTCGACTAGCGGGAGGGACAATGAGCAGTTCTTC.

This chain connects TRBV29-1 to TRBJ1-5; tentative D call: TRBD1 (5 bases). The CDR3 spans 13 residues. Trimming took off 5 bases at V and 1 base at J, with 9 bases between the two ends. Germline lookup yields CDR1 SQVTM and CDR2 ANQGSEA. The CDR3 region has the DNA TGCAGCGTTTCGGCAGGGAGCAATCAGCCCCAGCATTTT. Amino acids: CSVSAGSNQPQHF.

The rearrangement links TRBV4-2 to TRBJ2-4; D gene unclear. The CDR3 loop spans 17 amino acids. V dropped 0 bases and J dropped 0 bases, with 12 bases sitting between them. Per the germline V gene, CDR1 is LGHNA and CDR2 is YNFKEQ. This CDR3 is CASSQDGQAIAKNIQYF. The CDR3 coding sequence is TGTGCCAGCAGCCAAGATGGTCAGGCCATAGCCAAAAACATTCAGTACTTC.

The chain uses TRBV4-1 and TRBJ1-5; a possible D gene is TRBD1 (5 bases). Looked up from germline, CDR1 is MGHRA and CDR2 is YSYEKL. The CDR3 covers 14 residues. The V end lost 5 bases, the J end lost 4 bases, and 12 bases lay between the germline ends. This chain's CDR3 is CASSIDSGNQPQHF. The CDR3 nucleotides read TGCGCCAGCAGCATCGATTCAGGGAATCAGCCCCAGCATTTT.

The chain carries TRBV5-6 and TRBJ1-1; unclear D gene. Germline CDR1 reads SGHDT; CDR2 reads YYEEEE. The CDR3 has 15 residues. V gave up 5 bases and J gave up 2 bases, with 16 bases separating them. The CDR3: CASRVEGATNTEAFF. CDR3 DNA sequence: TGTGCCAGCAGGGTTGAGGGAGCTACTAACACTGAAGCTTTCTTT.

J is TRBJ2-5 and V is TRBV9; the match to TRBD2 covers 7 bases. The trim removed 0 bases at V and 4 bases at J, leaving 6 bases unmatched. The CDR3 has 15 residues. Germline assignment: CDR1 SGDLS and CDR2 YYNGEE. CDR3 sequence reads: CASSVAMREGETQYF. The CDR3 bases are TGTGCCAGCAGCGTAGCGATGAGGGAGGGAGAGACCCAGTACTTC.

This chain connects TRBV7-9 to TRBJ2-7; D perhaps matches TRBD2 (5 bases). V dropped 5 bases and J dropped 6 bases, with 14 bases sitting between them. CDR1 is SEHNR, CDR2 FQNEAQ, per germline (reference sequence). The CDR3 is made up of 13 amino acids. This chain's CDR3 is CASSVTEGSEQYF. CDR3 nucleotide sequence: TGTGCCAGCAGCGTGACCGAGGGCTCCGAGCAGTACTTC.

The rearrangement uses TRBV14 and TRBJ2-6; 7 bases fit TRBD1. Germline V gives CDR1 SGHDN, CDR2 FVKESK. The CDR3 is 19 residues long. J was trimmed by 0 bases and V by 4 bases; bases with no gene match: 12. This CDR3 reads CASSLHPGQIISGANVLTF. The CDR3 region has the DNA TGTGCCAGCAGCCTTCACCCGGGACAGATTATCTCTGGGGCCAACGTCCTGACTTTC.

This chain uses TRBV20-1 with TRBJ1-1; 8 nucleotides agree with TRBD1. The germline V gene has CDR1 DFQATT and CDR2 SNEGSKA (reference sequence). There are 11 residues in the CDR3. The CDR3 DNA reads as TGCAGCGCAACAGGGGGCACTGAAGCTTTCTTT. Translation: CSATGGTEAFF.

J is TRBJ1-4 and V is TRBV19, with D perhaps matching TRBD1 (5 bases). Germline V gene sequence: CDR1 LNHDA, CDR2 SQIVND (reference sequence). The CDR3 contains 17 residues. With 3 bases removed from V and 3 bases from J, the gap between germline ends came to 17 bases. In DNA form, the CDR3 reads TGTGCCAGTAGTATGACAGCGCCGGGTCCTCCTAATGAAAAACTGTTTTTT. Translation: CASSMTAPGPPNEKLFF.

The chain has TRBV6-2 or TRBV6-3 and TRBJ1-1; 8 nucleotides match TRBD1. Trimming took 5 bases from V and 1 from J; bases not matched to a gene: 6. The CDR3 consists of 15 residues. Germline CDR1 reads MNHEY; CDR2 reads SVGEGT. CDR3: CASSRPGTGNTEAFF. Written as DNA, the CDR3 is TGTGCCAGCAGTCGTCCCGGGACAGGGAACACTGAAGCTTTCTTT.

The chain has TRBV6-5 and TRBJ2-2; 7 bases match TRBD1. Germline V gene lookup returns CDR1 MNHEY and CDR2 SVGAGI. The V and J ends lost 8 bases and 5 bases, in that order; junction bases with no gene match: 5. CDR3 size: 13 residues. CDR3 sequence reads: CASGEQGTGELFF. The CDR3 region has the DNA TGTGCCAGCGGGGAACAGGGGACCGGGGAGCTGTTTTTT.

The chain couples TRBV9 to TRBJ2-1; 15 bases are shared with TRBD2. The CDR3 is 17 residues long. Looked up from germline, CDR1 is SGDLS and CDR2 is YYNGEE. The V gene end was trimmed by 3 bases and the J gene end by 7 bases; junction bases not matched to a gene: 8. The CDR3 loop reads CASSARPGLAGGNEQFF. CDR3 DNA sequence: TGTGCCAGCAGCGCAAGACCGGGACTAGCGGGAGGAAATGAGCAGTTCTTC.